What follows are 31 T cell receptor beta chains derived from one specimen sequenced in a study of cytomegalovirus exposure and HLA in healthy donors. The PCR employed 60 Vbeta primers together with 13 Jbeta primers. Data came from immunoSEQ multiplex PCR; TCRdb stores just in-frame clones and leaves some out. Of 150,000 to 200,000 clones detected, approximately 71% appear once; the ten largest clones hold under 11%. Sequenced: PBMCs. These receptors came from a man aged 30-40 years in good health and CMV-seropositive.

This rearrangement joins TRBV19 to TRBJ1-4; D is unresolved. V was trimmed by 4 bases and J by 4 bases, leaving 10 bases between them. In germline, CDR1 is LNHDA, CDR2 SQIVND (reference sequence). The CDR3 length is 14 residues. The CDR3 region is CASSRREINEKLFF. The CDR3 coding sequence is TGTGCCAGTAGTAGGCGGGAAATTAATGAAAAACTGTTTTTT.

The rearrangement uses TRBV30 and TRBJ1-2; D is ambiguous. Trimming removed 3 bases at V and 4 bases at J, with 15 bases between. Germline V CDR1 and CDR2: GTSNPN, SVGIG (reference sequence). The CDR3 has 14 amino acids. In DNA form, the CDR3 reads TGTGCCTGGAGCTCCCCCGCCACACCCTATGGCTACACCTTC. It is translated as CAWSSPATPYGYTF.

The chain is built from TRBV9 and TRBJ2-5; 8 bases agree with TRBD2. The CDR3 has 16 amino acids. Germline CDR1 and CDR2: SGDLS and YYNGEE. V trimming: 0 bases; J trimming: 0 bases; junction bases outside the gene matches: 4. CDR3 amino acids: CASSVGGSGNQETQYF. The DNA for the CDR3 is TGTGCCAGCAGCGTAGGGGGTAGCGGGAACCAAGAGACCCAGTACTTC.

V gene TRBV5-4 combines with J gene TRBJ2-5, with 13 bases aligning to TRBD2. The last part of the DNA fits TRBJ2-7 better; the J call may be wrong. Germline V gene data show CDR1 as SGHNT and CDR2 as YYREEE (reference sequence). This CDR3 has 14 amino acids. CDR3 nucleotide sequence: TGTGCCAGCAGCCGGACTAGCGGGAGCTACGAGCAGTACTTC. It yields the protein CASSRTSGSYEQYF.

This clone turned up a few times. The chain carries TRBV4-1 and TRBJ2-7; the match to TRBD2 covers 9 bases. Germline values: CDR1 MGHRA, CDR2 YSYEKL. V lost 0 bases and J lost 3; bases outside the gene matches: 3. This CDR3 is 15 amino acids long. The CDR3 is CASSQDQREDYEQYF. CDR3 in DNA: TGCGCCAGCAGCCAAGATCAGCGGGAGGACTACGAGCAGTACTTC.

CDR3 sequence: CASSPRTGMISNTEAFF. Here the CDR3 DNA reads TGTGCCAGCTCACCTCGGACAGGGATGATTTCGAACACTGAAGCTTTCTTT. The chain carries TRBV18 and TRBJ1-1; 8 bases are a match to TRBD1. V lost 3 bases to trimming and J lost 1 base; unmatched junction nucleotides: 10. The CDR3 spans 17 residues. CDR1 KGHSH and CDR2 LQKENI come from the germline V gene.

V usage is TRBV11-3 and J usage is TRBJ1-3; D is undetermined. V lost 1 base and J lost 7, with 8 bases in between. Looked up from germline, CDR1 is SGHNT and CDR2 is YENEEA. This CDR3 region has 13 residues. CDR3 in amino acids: CASSLVSGNTIYF. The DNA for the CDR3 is TGTGCCAGCAGCTTAGTTTCGGGGAACACCATATATTTT.

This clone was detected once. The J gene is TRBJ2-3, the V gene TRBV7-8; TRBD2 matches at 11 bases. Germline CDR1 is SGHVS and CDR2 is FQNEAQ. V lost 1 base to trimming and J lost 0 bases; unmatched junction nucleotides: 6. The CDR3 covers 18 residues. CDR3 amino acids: CASSLVLAGGFSTDTQYF. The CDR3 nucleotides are TGTGCCAGCAGCTTAGTTCTAGCGGGAGGATTTAGCACAGATACGCAGTATTTT.

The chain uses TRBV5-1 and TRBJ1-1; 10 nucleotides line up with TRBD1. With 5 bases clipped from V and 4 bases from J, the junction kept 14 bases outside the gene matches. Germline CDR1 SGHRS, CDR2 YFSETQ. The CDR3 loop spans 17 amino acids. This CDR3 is CASSVAGAGTGVTEAFF. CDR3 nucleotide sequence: TGCGCCAGCAGTGTTGCCGGAGCAGGGACAGGGGTCACTGAAGCTTTCTTT.

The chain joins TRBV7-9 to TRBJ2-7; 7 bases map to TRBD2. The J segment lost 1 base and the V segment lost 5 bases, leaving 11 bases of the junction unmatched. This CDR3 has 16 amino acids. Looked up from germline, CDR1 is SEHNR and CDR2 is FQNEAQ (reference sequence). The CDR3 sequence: CASSRTGGRRSYEQYF. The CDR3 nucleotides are TGTGCCAGCAGCCGGACGGGCGGGAGAAGGTCCTACGAGCAGTACTTC.

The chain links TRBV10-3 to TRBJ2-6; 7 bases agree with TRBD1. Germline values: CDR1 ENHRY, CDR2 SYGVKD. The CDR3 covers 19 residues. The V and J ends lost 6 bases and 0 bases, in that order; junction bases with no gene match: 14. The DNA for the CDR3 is TGTGCCATCAGCGGACAGGTCCTATCCCGCAGCTCTGGGGCCAACGTCCTGACTTTC. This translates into CAISGQVLSRSSGANVLTF.

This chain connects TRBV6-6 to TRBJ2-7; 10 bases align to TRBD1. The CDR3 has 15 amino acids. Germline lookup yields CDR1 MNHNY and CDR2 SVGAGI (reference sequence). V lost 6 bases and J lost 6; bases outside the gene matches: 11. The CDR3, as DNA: TGTGCCAGCAGGACCATCCGGGACAGGGGCTTCGAGCAGTACTTC. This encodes CASRTIRDRGFEQYF.

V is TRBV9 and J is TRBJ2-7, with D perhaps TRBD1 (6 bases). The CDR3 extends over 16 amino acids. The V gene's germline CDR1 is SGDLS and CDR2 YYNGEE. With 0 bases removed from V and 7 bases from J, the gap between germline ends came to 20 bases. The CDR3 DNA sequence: TGTGCCAGCAGCGTAGCTTCAGGGGTCACTACGGGGGAGCAGTACTTC. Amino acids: CASSVASGVTTGEQYF. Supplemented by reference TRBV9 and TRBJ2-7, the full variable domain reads DSGVTQTPKHLITATGQRVTLRCSPRSGDLSVYWYQQSLDQGLQFLIQYYNGEERAKGNILERFSAQQFPDLHSELNLSSLELGDSALYFCASSVASGVTTGEQYFGPGTRLTVT.

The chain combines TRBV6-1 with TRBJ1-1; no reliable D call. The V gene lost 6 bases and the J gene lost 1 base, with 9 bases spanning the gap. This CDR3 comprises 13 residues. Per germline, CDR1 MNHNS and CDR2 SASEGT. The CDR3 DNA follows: TGTGCCAGCAGCCGGGGTTGGAACACTGAAGCTTTCTTT. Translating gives CASSRGWNTEAFF.

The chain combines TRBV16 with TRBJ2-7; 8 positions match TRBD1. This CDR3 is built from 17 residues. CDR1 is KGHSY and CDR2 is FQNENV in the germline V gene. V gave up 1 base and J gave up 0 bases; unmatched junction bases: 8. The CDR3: CASSQLWGQAISYEQYF. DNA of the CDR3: TGTGCCAGCAGCCAATTGTGGGGACAGGCAATCTCCTACGAGCAGTACTTC.

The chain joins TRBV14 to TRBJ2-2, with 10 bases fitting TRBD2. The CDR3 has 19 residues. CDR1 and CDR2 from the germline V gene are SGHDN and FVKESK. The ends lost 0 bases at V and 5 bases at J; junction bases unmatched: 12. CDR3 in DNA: TGTGCCAGCAGCCAAGATAGACTGTATGGAGCGGGAGGGACCGGGGAGCTGTTTTTT. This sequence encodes CASSQDRLYGAGGTGELFF.

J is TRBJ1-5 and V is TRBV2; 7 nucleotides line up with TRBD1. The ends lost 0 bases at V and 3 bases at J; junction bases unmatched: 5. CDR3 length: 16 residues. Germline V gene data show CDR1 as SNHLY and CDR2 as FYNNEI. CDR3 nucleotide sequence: TGTGCCAGCAGTGAAGCCGGGACAGAGGCCAATCAGCCCCAGCATTTT. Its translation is CASSEAGTEANQPQHF. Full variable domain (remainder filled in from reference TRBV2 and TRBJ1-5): EPEVTQTPSHQVTQMGQEVILRCVPISNHLYFYWYRQILGQKVEFLVSFYNNEISEKSEIFDDQFSVERPDGSNFTLKIRSTKLEDSAMYFCASSEAGTEANQPQHFGDGTRLSIL.

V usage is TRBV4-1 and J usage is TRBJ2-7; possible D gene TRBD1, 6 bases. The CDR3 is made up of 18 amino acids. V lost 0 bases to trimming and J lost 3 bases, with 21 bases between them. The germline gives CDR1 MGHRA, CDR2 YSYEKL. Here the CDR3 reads CASSQDDRTAVPFYEQYF. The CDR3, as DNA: TGCGCCAGCAGCCAAGACGATCGGACAGCGGTCCCATTCTACGAGCAGTACTTC.

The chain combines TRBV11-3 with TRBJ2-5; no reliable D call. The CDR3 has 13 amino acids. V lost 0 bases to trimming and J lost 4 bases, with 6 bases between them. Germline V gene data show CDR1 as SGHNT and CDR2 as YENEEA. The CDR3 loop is CASSLDRGETQYF. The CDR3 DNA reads TGTGCCAGCAGCTTAGATCGAGGAGAGACCCAGTACTTC.

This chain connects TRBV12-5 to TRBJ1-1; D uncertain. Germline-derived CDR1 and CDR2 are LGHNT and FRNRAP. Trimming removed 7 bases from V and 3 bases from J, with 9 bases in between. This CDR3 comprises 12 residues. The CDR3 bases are TGTGCTAGTGCCCCAGAATACACTGAAGCTTTCTTT. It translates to CASAPEYTEAFF.

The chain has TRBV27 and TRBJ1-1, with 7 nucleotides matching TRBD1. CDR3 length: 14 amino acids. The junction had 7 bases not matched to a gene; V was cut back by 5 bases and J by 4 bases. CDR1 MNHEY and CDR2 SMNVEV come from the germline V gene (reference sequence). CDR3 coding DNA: TGTGCCAGCAGTCCTACAGGGGTCACCACTGAAGCTTTCTTT. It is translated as CASSPTGVTTEAFF.

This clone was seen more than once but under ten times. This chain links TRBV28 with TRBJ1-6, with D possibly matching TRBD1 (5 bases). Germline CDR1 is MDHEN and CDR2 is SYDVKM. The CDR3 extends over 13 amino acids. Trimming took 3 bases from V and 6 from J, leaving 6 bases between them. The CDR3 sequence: CASSFQGNSPLHF. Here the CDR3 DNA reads TGTGCCAGCAGTTTTCAGGGTAATTCACCCCTCCACTTT.

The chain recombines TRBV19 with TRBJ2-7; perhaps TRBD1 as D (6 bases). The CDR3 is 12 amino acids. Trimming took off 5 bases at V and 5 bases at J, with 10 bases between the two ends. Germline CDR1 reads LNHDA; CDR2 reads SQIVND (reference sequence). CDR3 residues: CASSLQGDEQYF. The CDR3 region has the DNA TGTGCCAGTAGTCTACAGGGAGACGAGCAGTACTTC.

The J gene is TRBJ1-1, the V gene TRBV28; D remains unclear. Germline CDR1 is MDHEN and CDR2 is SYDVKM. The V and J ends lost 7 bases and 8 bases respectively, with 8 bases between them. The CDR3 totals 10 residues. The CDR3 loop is CASKGEEAFF. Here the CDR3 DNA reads TGTGCCAGCAAGGGAGAAGAAGCTTTCTTT.

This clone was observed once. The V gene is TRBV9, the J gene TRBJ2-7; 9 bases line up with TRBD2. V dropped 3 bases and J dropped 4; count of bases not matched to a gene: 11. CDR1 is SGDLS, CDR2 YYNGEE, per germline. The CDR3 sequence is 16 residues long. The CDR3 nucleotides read TGTGCCAGCAGCGCCGAGGCTGCTAGCGGGACTTACGAGCAGTACTTC. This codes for CASSAEAASGTYEQYF.

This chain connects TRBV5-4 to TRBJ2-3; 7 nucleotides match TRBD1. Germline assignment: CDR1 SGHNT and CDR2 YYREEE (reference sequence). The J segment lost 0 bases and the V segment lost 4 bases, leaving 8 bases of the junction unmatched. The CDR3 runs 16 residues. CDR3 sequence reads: CASSPTGQHSTDTQYF. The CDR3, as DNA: TGTGCCAGCAGCCCAACGGGACAGCATAGCACAGATACGCAGTATTTT.

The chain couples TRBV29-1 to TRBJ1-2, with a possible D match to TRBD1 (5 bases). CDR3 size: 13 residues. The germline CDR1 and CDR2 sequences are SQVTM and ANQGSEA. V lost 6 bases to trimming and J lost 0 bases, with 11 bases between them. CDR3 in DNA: TGCAGCGTACTGACAGATACTAACTATGGCTACACCTTC. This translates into CSVLTDTNYGYTF.

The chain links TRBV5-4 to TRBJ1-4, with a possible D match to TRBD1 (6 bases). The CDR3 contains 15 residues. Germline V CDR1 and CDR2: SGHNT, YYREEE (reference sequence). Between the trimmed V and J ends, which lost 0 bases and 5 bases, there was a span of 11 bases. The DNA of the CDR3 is TGTGCCAGCAGCTTGGCGTCAGGGGAAAATGAAAAACTGTTTTTT. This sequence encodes CASSLASGENEKLFF.

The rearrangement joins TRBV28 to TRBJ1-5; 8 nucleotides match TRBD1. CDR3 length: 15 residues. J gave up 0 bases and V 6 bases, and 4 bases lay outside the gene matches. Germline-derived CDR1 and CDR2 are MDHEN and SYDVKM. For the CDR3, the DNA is TGTGCCAGCAGCTCGACAGGGGTTAGCAATCAGCCCCAGCATTTT. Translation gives CASSSTGVSNQPQHF. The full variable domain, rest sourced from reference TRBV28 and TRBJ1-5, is DVKVTQSSRYLVKRTGEKVFLECVQDMDHENMFWYRQDPGLGLRLIYFSYDVKMKEKGDIPEGYSVSREKKERFSLILESASTNQTSMYLCASSSTGVSNQPQHFGDGTRLSIL.

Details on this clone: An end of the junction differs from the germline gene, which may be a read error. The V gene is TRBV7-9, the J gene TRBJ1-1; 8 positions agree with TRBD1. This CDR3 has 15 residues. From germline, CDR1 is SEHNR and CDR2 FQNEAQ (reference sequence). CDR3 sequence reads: CSSSLGGTGNTEAFF. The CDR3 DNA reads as TGTTCCAGCAGCTTAGGGGGGACAGGGAACACTGAAGCTTTCTTT.

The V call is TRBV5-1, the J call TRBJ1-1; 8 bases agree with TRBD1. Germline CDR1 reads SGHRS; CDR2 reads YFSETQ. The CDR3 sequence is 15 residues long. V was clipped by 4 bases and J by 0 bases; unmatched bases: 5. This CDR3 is CASSPDRAMNTEAFF. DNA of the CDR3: TGCGCCAGCAGCCCGGACAGGGCTATGAACACTGAAGCTTTCTTT. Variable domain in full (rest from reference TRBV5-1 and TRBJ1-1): KAGVTQTPRYLIKTRGQQVTLSCSPISGHRSVSWYQQTPGQGLQFLFEYFSETQRNKGNFPGRFSGRQFSNSRSEMNVSTLELGDSALYLCASSPDRAMNTEAFFGQGTRLTVV.